Listed here are 11 T cell receptor beta chains from one sample, sequenced in a study of Tregs in tolerant kidney transplant recipients. Assay used: immunoSEQ multiplex PCR; TCRdb lists only in-frame clones, some missing. Reported are some 52,000 clones; the ten largest clones contain under 0.9%. The source material was CD4+ T cells from blood, sampled before the transplant. These receptors came from a human donor who received a combined kidney and bone marrow transplant.

Remarks on this clone: The missing CDR3 end, 3 residues past where the read stops, is filled in from the germline J gene. This rearrangement joins TRBV5-1 to TRBJ2-2; TRBD2 aligns across 10 bases. Germline assignment: CDR1 SGHRS and CDR2 YFSETQ. This CDR3 spans 16 amino acids. With 7 bases clipped from V and 0 bases from J, the junction kept 6 bases outside the gene matches. CDR3 DNA, as far as it was read: TGCGCCAGCCGTACCGGGACTAGCGCGAACACCGGGGAG. This gives the protein CASRTGTSANTGE. The whole CDR3 protein is CASRTGTSANTGELFF.

About this clone: Coverage ceases 3 residues before the CDR3 finishes, and the germline J gene fills in the end. V and J are TRBV7-2 and TRBJ1-5; D call uncertain. The CDR3 has 13 residues. CDR1 and CDR2 (germline): SGHTA, FQGNSA. Trimming took 2 bases from V and 4 from J, leaving 6 bases between them. CDR3 residues: CASSLSLNQPQHF. The sequenced part of the CDR3 DNA is TGTGCCAGCAGCTTATCCCTAAATCAGCCC.

In the case of this clone: Read sequence stops 3 residues before the CDR3 end, and the germline J gene provides the missing end. The chain recombines TRBV6-1 with TRBJ1-3; no reliable D call. This CDR3 spans 13 amino acids. V lost 2 bases, J lost 3 bases, and 5 bases lay in between. Looked up from germline, CDR1 is MNHNS and CDR2 is SASEGT. The covered CDR3 bases are TGTGCCAGCAGTGAACTTAGTGGAAACACC. Residues: CASSELSGNT. The full CDR3 is CASSELSGNTIYF.

Here the CDR3 reads CASSIEPLGAVRELFF. CDR3 bases read: TGTGCCAGTAGTATAGAGCCCCTAGGGGCGGTAAGGGAG. J is TRBJ2-2 and V is TRBV19; TRBD1 might be the D (5 bases). The CDR3 end is not reached by the read, which stops 3 residues before it; the germline J gene fills it in. Germline V lookup: CDR1 LNHDA, CDR2 SQIVND (reference sequence). The CDR3 totals 16 residues. The germline V and J ends were trimmed by 0 bases and 9 bases, with 17 bases remaining between them.

A note on this clone: The CDR3 end is not reached by the read, which stops 3 residues before it; the germline J gene fills it in. This chain joins TRBV5-1 and TRBJ1-2, with a weak D call TRBD1 (6 bases). The CDR3 extends over 14 amino acids. V was clipped by 3 bases and J by 7 bases, with 16 bases between them. Germline CDR1 and CDR2: SGHRS and YFSETQ. CDR3 in amino acids: CASSSGGGGRGYTF. The part of the CDR3 DNA that was read is TGCGCCAGCAGCTCAGGAGGGGGGGGCCGTGGC.

A note on this clone: The DNA ends 3 residues before the CDR3 does, and the rest of the CDR3 is filled in from the germline J gene. The J gene is TRBJ1-1, the V gene TRBV2, with D unresolved. V dropped 4 bases and J dropped 0 bases, with 18 bases sitting between them. CDR3 length: 17 amino acids. Germline V gene data show CDR1 as SNHLY and CDR2 as FYNNEI. The CDR3 reads CASSAPRRQLLNTEAFF. The covered CDR3 bases are TGTGCCAGCAGTGCCCCCAGGAGACAACTTCTGAACACTGAA.

In the case of this clone: The read finishes 3 residues shy of the CDR3 end, and the germline J gene is used to complete it. V gene TRBV6-2 or TRBV6-3 combines with J gene TRBJ2-3; tentatively, D is TRBD1 (6 bases). The ends were cut back, 3 bases at V and 3 bases at J, with 10 bases in the middle. Germline CDR1 MNHEY, CDR2 SVGEGT. The CDR3 has 14 amino acids. The sequenced part of the CDR3 DNA is TGTGCCAGCAGTTATGTCAGGGGAACAGATACG. Its translation: CASSYVRGTDT. The CDR3 as a whole reads CASSYVRGTDTQYF.

As to this clone: The read falls 3 residues short of the CDR3 end, and the missing part is taken from the germline J gene. The gene calls are TRBV5-5 and TRBJ2-1, with a tentative D call TRBD2 (5 bases). Germline-derived CDR1 and CDR2 are SGHKS and YYEKEE (reference sequence). V lost 4 bases to trimming and J lost 0 bases, with 11 bases between them. The CDR3 is 15 residues long. The CDR3 here is CASSRQRSSYNEQFF. The CDR3 DNA, read in part, is TGTGCCAGCAGCCGTCAGCGGAGCTCCTACAATGAG.

On this clone: With the read ending 3 residues before the CDR3 end, the germline J gene is used to fill in that end. V gene TRBV19 combines with J gene TRBJ1-2; TRBD1 matches at 7 bases. Germline V gene sequence: CDR1 LNHDA, CDR2 SQIVND (reference sequence). V lost 0 bases, J lost 5 bases, and 6 bases stayed unmatched. The CDR3 has 15 amino acids. The sequenced part of the CDR3 DNA is TGTGCCAGTAGTATAGATCTACGGACAGGATATGGC. The encoded protein is CASSIDLRTGYG. The whole CDR3 protein reads CASSIDLRTGYGYTF.

With regard to this clone: The read terminates 3 residues ahead of where the CDR3 ends, so the germline J gene completes it. This chain uses TRBV30 with TRBJ2-1; a weak D match, TRBD2 (5 bases). The V gene's germline CDR1 is GTSNPN and CDR2 SVGIG (reference sequence). V lost 4 bases and J lost 3, with 13 bases in between. The CDR3 covers 14 residues. The part of the CDR3 DNA that was read is TGTGCCTGGAAGGCGGGCACACTCTACAATGAG. Translated, it gives CAWKAGTLYNE. The full CDR3 reads CAWKAGTLYNEQFF. Full variable domain (rest looked up from reference TRBV30 and TRBJ2-1): SQTIHQWPATLVQPVGSPLSLECTVEGTSNPNLYWYRQAAGRGLQLLFYSVGIGQISSEVPQNLSASRPQDRQFILSSKKLLLSDSGFYLCAWKAGTLYNEQFFGPGTRLTVL.

On this clone itself: The read falls 3 residues short of the CDR3 end, and the missing part is taken from the germline J gene. The chain has TRBV19 and TRBJ2-2; D gene ambiguous. The CDR3 totals 15 residues. V was cut by 8 bases and J by 1 base, with 14 bases left in between. Per germline, CDR1 LNHDA and CDR2 SQIVND (reference sequence). CDR3 residues: CASVVGPMNTGELFF. The CDR3 DNA, read in part, is TGTGCCAGTGTTGTCGGTCCGATGAACACCGGGGAG.